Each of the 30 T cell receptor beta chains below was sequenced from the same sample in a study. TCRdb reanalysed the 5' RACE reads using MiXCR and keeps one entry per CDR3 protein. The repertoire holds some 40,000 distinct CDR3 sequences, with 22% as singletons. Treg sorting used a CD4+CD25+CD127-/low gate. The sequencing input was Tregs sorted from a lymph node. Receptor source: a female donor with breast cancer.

For the CDR3, the DNA is TGCAGTGCCCCATCGGGGCGGGAGGGAAGTGAGCAGTTCTTC. Amino acid sequence: CSAPSGREGSEQFF. The V gene is TRBV20-1, the J gene TRBJ2-1; 9 bases agree with TRBD2. V trimming: 6 bases; J trimming: 9 bases; junction bases outside the gene matches: 12. CDR3 size: 14 residues. Germline assignment: CDR1 DFQATT and CDR2 SNEGSKA (reference sequence).

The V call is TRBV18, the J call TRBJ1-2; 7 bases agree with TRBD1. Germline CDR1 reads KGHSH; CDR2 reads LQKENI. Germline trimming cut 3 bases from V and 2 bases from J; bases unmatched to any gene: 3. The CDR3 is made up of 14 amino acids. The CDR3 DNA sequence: TGTGCCAGCTCACCCGCGGGACAGAACTATGGCTACACCTTC. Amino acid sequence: CASSPAGQNYGYTF.

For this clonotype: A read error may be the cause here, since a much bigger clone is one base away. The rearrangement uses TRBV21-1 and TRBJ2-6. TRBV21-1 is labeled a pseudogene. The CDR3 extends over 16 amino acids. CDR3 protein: CASSKGRSSGANVLTF. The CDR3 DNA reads TGTGCCAGCAGCAAAGGGCGGTCTTCTGGGGCCAACGTCCTGACTTTC.

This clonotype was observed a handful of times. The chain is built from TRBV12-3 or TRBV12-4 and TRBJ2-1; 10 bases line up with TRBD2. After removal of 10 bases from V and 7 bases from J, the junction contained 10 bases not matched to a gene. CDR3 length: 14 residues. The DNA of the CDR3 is TGTGCCACCCTTACCAGCGGGAGGGCTAATGAGCAGTTCTTC. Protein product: CATLTSGRANEQFF.

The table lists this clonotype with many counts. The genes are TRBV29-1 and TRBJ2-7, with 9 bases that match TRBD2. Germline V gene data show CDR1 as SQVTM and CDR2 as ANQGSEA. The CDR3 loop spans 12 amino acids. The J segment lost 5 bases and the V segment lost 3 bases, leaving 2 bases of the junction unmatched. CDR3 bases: TGCAGCGTTGACGCGGGAGGGAACGAGCAGTACTTC. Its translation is CSVDAGGNEQYF.

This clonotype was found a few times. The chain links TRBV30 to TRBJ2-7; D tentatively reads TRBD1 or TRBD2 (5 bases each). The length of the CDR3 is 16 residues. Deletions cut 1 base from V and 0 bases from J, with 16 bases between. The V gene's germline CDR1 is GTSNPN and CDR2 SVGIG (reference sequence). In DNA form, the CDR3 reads TGTGCCTGGAGTGATCGATTGGGGGAACTCTCCTACGAGCAGTACTTC. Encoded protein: CAWSDRLGELSYEQYF.

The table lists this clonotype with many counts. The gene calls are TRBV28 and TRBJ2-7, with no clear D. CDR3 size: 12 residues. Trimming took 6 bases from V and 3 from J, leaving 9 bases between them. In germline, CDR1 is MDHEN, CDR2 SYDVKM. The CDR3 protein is CASRRRGYEQYF. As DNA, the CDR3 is TGTGCCAGCAGGAGGAGAGGCTACGAGCAGTACTTC.

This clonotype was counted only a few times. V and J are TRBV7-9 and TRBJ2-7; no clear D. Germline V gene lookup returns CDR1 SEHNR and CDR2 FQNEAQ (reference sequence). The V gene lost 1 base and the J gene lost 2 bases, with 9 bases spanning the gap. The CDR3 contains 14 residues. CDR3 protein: CASSLVRNPYEQYF. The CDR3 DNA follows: TGTGCCAGCAGCTTAGTTAGGAACCCCTACGAGCAGTACTTC. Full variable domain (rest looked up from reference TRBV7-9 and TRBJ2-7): DTGVSQNPRHKITKRGQNVTFRCDPISEHNRLYWYRQTLGQGPEFLTYFQNEAQLEKSRLLSDRFSAERPKGSFSTLEIQRTEQGDSAMYLCASSLVRNPYEQYFGPGTRLTVT.

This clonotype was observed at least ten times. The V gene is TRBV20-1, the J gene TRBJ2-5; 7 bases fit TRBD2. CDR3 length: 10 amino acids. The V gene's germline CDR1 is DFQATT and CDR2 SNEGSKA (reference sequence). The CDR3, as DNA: TGCAGGGGAGGGCCCCAGACCCAGTACTTC. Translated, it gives CRGGPQTQYF.

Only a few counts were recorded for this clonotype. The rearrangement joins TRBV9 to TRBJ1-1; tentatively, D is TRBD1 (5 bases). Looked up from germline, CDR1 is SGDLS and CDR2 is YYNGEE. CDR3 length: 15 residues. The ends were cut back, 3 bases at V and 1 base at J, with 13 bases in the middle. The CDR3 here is CASSEGLWGNTEAFF. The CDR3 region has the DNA TGTGCCAGCAGCGAGGGGCTGTGGGGGAACACTGAAGCTTTCTTT.

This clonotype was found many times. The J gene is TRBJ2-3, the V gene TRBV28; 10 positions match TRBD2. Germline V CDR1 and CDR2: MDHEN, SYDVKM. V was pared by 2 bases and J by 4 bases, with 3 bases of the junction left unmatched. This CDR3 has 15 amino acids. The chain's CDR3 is CASSLLAGVPDTQYF. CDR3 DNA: TGTGCCAGCAGTTTACTAGCGGGAGTCCCAGATACGCAGTATTTT.

The CDR3 DNA reads TGTGCCAGCAGTCCGGGTTTCTATGGCTACACCTTC. Its translation: CASSPGFYGYTF. The rearrangement joins TRBV6-1 to TRBJ1-2; D is unresolved. Germline V gives CDR1 MNHNS, CDR2 SASEGT. Trimming took 5 bases from V and 4 from J, leaving 8 bases between them. The length of the CDR3 is 12 residues.

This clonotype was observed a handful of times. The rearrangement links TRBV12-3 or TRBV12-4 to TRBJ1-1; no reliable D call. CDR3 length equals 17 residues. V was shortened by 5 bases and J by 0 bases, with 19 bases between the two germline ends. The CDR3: CASSPPDLTEMNTEAFF. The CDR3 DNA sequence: TGTGCCAGCAGTCCTCCGGACCTAACTGAGATGAACACTGAAGCTTTCTTT.

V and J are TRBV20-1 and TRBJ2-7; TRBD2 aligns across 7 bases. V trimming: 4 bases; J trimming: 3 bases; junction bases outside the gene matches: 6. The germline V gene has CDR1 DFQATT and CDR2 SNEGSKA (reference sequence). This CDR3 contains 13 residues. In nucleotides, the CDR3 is TGCAGTGCTAAAAGCGGGAACGACTACGAGCAGTACTTC. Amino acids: CSAKSGNDYEQYF.

This CDR3 is CASSPTGTEAYEQYF. In DNA form, the CDR3 reads TGTGCCAGCAGCCCAACCGGGACAGAAGCCTACGAGCAGTACTTC. The chain couples TRBV7-9 to TRBJ2-7; 7 bases are a match to TRBD1. The V gene end was trimmed by 5 bases and the J gene end by 2 bases; junction bases not matched to a gene: 9. CDR1 is SEHNR, CDR2 FQNEAQ, per germline (reference sequence). The CDR3 runs 15 residues.

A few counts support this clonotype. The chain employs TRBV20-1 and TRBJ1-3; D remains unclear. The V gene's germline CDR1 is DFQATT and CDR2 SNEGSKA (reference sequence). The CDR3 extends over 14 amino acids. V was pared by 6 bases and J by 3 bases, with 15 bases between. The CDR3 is CSATVGGLGNTIYF. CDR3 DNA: TGCAGTGCCACAGTAGGAGGGCTTGGAAACACCATATATTTT.

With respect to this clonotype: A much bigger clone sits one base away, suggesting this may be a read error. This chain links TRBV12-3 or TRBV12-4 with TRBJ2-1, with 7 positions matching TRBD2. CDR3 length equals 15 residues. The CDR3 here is CASSLPSSGSLEQLF. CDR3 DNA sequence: TGTGCCAGCAGTTTACCTTCTAGCGGCTCGCTTGAGCAGCTCTTC.

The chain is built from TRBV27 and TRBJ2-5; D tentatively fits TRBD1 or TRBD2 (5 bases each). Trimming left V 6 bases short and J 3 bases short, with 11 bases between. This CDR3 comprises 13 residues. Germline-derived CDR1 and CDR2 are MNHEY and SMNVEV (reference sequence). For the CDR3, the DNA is TGTGCCAGCAGGCCCCAGGGAGAAGAGACCCAGTACTTC. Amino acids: CASRPQGEETQYF.

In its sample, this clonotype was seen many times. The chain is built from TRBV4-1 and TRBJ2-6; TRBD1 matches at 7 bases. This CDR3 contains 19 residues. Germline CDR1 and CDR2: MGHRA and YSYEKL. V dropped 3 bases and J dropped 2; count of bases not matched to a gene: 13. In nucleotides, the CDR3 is TGCGCCAGCAGCCATCCGACGGCAGGGGGTTGGACTGGGGCCAACGTCCTGACTTTC. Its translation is CASSHPTAGGWTGANVLTF.

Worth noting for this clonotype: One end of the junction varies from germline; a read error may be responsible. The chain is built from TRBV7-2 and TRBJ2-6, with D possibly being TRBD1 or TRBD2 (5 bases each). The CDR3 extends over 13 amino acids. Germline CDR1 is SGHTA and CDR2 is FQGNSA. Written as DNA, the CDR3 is TGTGCCAGCAGCTTTGCCGGGGCCGACGTCCTGACTTTC. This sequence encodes CASSFAGADVLTF.

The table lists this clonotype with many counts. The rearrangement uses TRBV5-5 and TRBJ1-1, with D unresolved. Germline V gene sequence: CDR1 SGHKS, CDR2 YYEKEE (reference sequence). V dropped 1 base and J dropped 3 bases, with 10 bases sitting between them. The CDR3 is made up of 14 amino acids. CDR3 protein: CASSLLLPDTEAFF. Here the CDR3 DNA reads TGTGCCAGCAGCTTGCTACTACCAGACACTGAAGCTTTCTTT. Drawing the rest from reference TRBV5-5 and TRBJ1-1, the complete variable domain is DAGVTQSPTHLIKTRGQQVTLRCSPISGHKSVSWYQQVLGQGPQFIFQYYEKEERGRGNFPDRFSARQFPNYSSELNVNALLLGDSALYLCASSLLLPDTEAFFGQGTRLTVV.

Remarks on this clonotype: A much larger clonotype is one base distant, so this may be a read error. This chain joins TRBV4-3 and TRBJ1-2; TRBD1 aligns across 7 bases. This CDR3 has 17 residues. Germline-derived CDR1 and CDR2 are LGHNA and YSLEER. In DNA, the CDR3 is TGCGCCAGCAGCCAAGATCAGGGACAGAACAACTTCTATGGCTGCACCTTC. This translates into CASSQDQGQNNFYGCTF.

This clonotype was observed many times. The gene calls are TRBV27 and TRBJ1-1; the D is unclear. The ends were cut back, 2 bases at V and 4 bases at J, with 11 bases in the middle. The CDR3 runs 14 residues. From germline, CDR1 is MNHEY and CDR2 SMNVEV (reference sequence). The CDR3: CASSLGHILTEAFF. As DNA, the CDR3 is TGTGCCAGCAGTTTAGGGCATATCCTCACTGAAGCTTTCTTT.

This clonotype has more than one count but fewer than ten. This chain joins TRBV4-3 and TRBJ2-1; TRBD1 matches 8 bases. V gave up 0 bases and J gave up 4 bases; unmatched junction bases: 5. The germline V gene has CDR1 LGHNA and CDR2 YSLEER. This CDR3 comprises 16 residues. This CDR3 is CASSQDGGQAYNEQFF. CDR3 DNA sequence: TGCGCCAGCAGCCAAGATGGGGGACAGGCGTACAATGAGCAGTTCTTC.

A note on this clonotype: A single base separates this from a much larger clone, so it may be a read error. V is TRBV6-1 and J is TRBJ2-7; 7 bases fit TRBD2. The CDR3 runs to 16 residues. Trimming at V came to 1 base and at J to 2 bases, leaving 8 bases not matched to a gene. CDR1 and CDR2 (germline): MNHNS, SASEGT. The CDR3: CASSEVGAGDPYEQYF. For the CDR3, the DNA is TGTGCCAGCAGTGAAGTTGGGGCGGGAGACCCCTACGAGCAGTACTTC.

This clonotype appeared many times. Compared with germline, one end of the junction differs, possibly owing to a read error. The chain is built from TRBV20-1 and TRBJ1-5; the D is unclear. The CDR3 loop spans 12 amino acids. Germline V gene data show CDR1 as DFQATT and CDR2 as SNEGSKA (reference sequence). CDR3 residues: CSARFSHQPQHF. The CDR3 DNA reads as TGCAGTGCTAGATTTAGCCATCAGCCCCAGCATTTT.

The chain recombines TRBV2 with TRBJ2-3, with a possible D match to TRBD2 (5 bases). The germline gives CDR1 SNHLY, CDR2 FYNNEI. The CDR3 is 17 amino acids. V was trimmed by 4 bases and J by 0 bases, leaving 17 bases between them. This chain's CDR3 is CASSVEAATTSTDTQYF. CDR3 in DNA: TGTGCCAGCAGTGTTGAGGCGGCGACTACCAGCACAGATACGCAGTATTTT. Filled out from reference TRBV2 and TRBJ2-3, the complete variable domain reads EPEVTQTPSHQVTQMGQEVILRCVPISNHLYFYWYRQILGQKVEFLVSFYNNEISEKSEIFDDQFSVERPDGSNFTLKIRSTKLEDSAMYFCASSVEAATTSTDTQYFGPGTRLTVL.

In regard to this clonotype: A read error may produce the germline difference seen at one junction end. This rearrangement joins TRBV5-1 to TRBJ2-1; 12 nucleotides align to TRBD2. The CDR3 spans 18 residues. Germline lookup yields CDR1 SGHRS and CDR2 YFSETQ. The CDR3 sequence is CASSLVSSGRASYSEQFF. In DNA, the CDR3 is TGCGCCAGCAGCTTGGTGTCTAGCGGGAGGGCCTCCTACAGTGAGCAGTTCTTC.

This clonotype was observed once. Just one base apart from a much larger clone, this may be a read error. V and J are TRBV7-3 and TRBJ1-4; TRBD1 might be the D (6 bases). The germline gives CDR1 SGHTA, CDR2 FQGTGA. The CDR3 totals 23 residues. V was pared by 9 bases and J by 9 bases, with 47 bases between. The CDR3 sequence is CARKKTFVLSTPDKTGEDKKLFF. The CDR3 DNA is TGTGCCAGAAAAAAAACCTTCGTTCTGAGTACCCCCGACAAGACAGGCGAAGATAAAAAACTGTTTTTT. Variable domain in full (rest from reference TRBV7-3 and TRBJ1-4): GAGVSQTPSNKVTEKGKYVELRCDPISGHTALYWYRQSLGQGPEFLIYFQGTGAADDSGLPNDRFFAVRPEGSVSTLKIQRTERGDSAVYLCARKKTFVLSTPDKTGEDKKLFFGSGTQLSVL.

CDR3 sequence: CASSLSQNTEAFF. The CDR3, as DNA: TGTGCCAGCTCACTCAGTCAGAACACTGAAGCTTTCTTT. The rearrangement joins TRBV18 to TRBJ1-1; D not certain. Per germline, CDR1 KGHSH and CDR2 LQKENI. Trimming took 4 bases from V and 1 from J, leaving 7 bases between them. The CDR3 runs to 13 residues.